The entry that follows covers one T cell receptor (beta chain) sequence. This entry belongs to a study of blood T cell repertoires in COVID-19. Study-wide background: The cDNA or gDNA used as material had been derived from T cells, B-cell-depleted T cells, or PBMCs.

The study drew participants aged roughly 18 to 95 years from fewer than 30 US areas. Cohort allocation depended upon clinical history that participants reported. After removal of 4 bases from V and 0 bases from J, the junction contained 8 bases not matched to a gene. Germline CDR1 reads SGHTA; CDR2 reads FQGNSA. This CDR3 spans 16 amino acids. As processed by the authors: From reference gene primer amplification, estimates of nucleated cell counts were derived. Clones were read by immunoSEQ multiplex PCR, and TCRdb kept only the in-frame ones, dropping some. That table supplies the V and J calls and clone size; D and trimming were determined from the DNA. There are 200,000 or so clones in the sample; about nine tenths occur only once, and less than 4.5% lies in the top ten.

J is TRBJ1-2 and V is TRBV7-2; TRBD1 agrees at 7 bases. What was sequenced was PBMCs or T cells enriched from blood (not recorded which). This receptor was obtained from a woman in her thirties or forties with acute COVID-19. Written as DNA, the CDR3 is TGTGCCAGCAGCTCTTTCCGGGACAGACCTAACTATGGCTACACCTTC. This encodes CASSSFRDRPNYGYTF.